Below are 9 T cell receptor beta chains sequenced from a single sample in a study of identical twins. TCRdb reprocessed the 5' RACE reads with MiXCR, giving one entry per CDR3 protein. The profile covers nearly 650,000 distinct CDR3 sequences, with just over 7% appearing a single time and around 1.6% taken by the ten largest. The same sample was also used in a study of yellow fever vaccine responses in identical twins.

The specimen sequenced was PBMCs. The receptors shown here come from a woman under 30 in good health.

This clonotype was seen many times. The chain combines TRBV20-1 with TRBJ1-6; D is uncertain. This CDR3 has 16 residues. CDR1 DFQATT and CDR2 SNEGSKA come from the germline V gene (reference sequence). Deletions cut 3 bases from V and 7 bases from J, with 19 bases between. CDR3 DNA sequence: TGCAGTGCTAGCGAGACTGACATCCACGGGAATTCACCCCTCCACTTT. This sequence encodes CSASETDIHGNSPLHF.

Written as DNA, the CDR3 is TGTGCCAGTTCGGAAGCTGATAGCAATCAGCCCCAGCATTTT. Amino acid sequence: CASSEADSNQPQHF. The rearrangement joins TRBV12-3 or TRBV12-4 to TRBJ1-5; D is ambiguous. CDR3 length equals 14 residues. Trimming took off 9 bases at V and 0 bases at J, with 12 bases between the two ends.

J is TRBJ2-7 and V is TRBV5-1; 10 nucleotides agree with TRBD2. The CDR3 extends over 18 amino acids. Germline V lookup: CDR1 SGHRS, CDR2 YFSETQ. The V segment lost 3 bases and the J segment 3 bases; nucleotides outside the gene matches: 15. This chain's CDR3 is CASSSFYTGTSVIYEQYF. Written as DNA, the CDR3 is TGCGCCAGCAGCTCGTTCTACACCGGGACTAGCGTCATCTACGAGCAGTACTTC. The entire variable domain, with the rest obtained from reference TRBV5-1 and TRBJ2-7, is as follows: KAGVTQTPRYLIKTRGQQVTLSCSPISGHRSVSWYQQTPGQGLQFLFEYFSETQRNKGNFPGRFSGRQFSNSRSEMNVSTLELGDSALYLCASSSFYTGTSVIYEQYFGPGTRLTVT.

This rearrangement joins TRBV24-1 to TRBJ2-1; weak D call: TRBD2 (7 bases). The germline V gene has CDR1 KGHDR and CDR2 SFDVKD. Trimming cost V 4 bases and J 8 bases, with 23 bases left between them. CDR3 length: 17 residues. Here the CDR3 reads CATSDPFWGGGGDEQFF. CDR3 sequence (DNA): TGTGCCACCAGTGACCCGTTTTGGGGGGGCGGGGGCGATGAGCAGTTCTTC.

This clonotype was seen repeatedly, ten times or more. The chain has TRBV12-3 or TRBV12-4 and TRBJ1-5; D gene uncertain. The CDR3 extends over 15 amino acids. The V and J ends lost 4 bases and 6 bases respectively, with 16 bases between them. The CDR3 DNA sequence: TGTGCCAGCAGTTCCAAGGGTAGTGGTAGTCAGCCCCAGCATTTT. Amino acids: CASSSKGSGSQPQHF.

This clonotype was seen repeatedly, ten times or more. The V gene is TRBV12-3 or TRBV12-4, the J gene TRBJ2-3, with D maybe TRBD1 (6 bases). The CDR3 loop spans 15 amino acids. Trimming pared 5 bases from V and 8 bases from J, leaving 20 bases between. The CDR3 is CASSPNDGQIGTQYF. In nucleotides, the CDR3 is TGTGCCAGCAGTCCCAACGACGGACAGATCGGTACGCAGTATTTT.

This clonotype showed up many times. CDR3 bases: TGCAGTGCTGAGAGCGGGAGCCTCGGGACCCAGTACTTC. This sequence encodes CSAESGSLGTQYF. The rearrangement links TRBV20-1 to TRBJ2-5; 8 bases are shared with TRBD2. Germline CDR1 and CDR2: DFQATT and SNEGSKA (reference sequence). The CDR3 loop spans 13 amino acids. Unmatched junction bases numbered 9, after V lost 5 bases and J lost 7 bases.

This clonotype was detected a few times. V gene TRBV3-1 combines with J gene TRBJ1-2, with 7 nucleotides matching TRBD1. CDR1 LGHDT and CDR2 YNNKEL come from the germline V gene (reference sequence). The CDR3 spans 14 residues. V gave up 4 bases and J gave up 8 bases; unmatched junction bases: 10. In DNA, the CDR3 is TGTGCCAGCAGCCCGACGGGGACAGCCGGGGGCTACACCTTC. Protein: CASSPTGTAGGYTF. The whole variable domain, remainder taken from reference TRBV3-1 and TRBJ1-2, is DTAVSQTPKYLVTQMGNDKSIKCEQNLGHDTMYWYKQDSKKFLKIMFSYNNKELIINETVPNRFSPKSPDKAHLNLHINSLELGDSAVYFCASSPTGTAGGYTFGSGTRLTVV.

This clonotype was counted once. This sequence joins TRBV7-9 and TRBJ2-7; TRBD1 aligns across 10 bases. The CDR3 contains 16 residues. Germline-derived CDR1 and CDR2 are SEHNR and FQNEAQ (reference sequence). V lost 4 bases, J lost 4 bases, and 10 bases stayed unmatched. The CDR3 loop reads CASSSGTGTGEYEQYF. The DNA for the CDR3 is TGTGCCAGCAGCTCGGGAACCGGGACAGGGGAGTACGAGCAGTACTTC.